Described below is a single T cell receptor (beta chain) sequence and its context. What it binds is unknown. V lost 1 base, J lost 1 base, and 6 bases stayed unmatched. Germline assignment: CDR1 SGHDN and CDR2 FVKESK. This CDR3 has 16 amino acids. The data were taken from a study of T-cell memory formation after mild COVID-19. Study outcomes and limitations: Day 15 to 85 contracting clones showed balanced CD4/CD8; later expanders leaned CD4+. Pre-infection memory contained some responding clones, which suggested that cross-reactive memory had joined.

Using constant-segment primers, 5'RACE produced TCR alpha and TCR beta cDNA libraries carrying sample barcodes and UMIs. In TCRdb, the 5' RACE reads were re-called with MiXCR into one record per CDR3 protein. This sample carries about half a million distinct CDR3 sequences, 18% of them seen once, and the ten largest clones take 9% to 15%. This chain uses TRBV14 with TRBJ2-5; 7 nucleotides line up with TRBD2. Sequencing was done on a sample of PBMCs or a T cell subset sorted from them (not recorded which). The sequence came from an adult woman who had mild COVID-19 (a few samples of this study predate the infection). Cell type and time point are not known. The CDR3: CASSQGLAETQETQYF. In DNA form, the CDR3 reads TGTGCCAGCAGCCAAGGGCTAGCGGAGACCCAAGAGACCCAGTACTTC.